The present TCR beta chain was sequenced within a study of beta chain features in type 1 diabetes. Study-level results: Cells that show high TCR expression could be over-represented by cDNA sequencing.

Without exception, sorted populations had purity beyond 98%. This clone showed up just a few times. What it binds is unknown. The isolated RNA, all of it, was reverse transcribed, so expressed TCRB transcripts were what got sequenced. Sequencing used immunoSEQ multiplex PCR; TCRdb keeps in-frame clones, though not all of them. The sample yields about 320,000 clones, 14% seen once. The V and J ends lost 5 bases and 9 bases, in that order; junction bases with no gene match: 6. The CDR3 contains 13 residues. Germline V gives CDR1 SGHAT, CDR2 FQNNGV. Sequencing input: central memory CD4+ T cells from blood. The rearrangement joins TRBV11-2 to TRBJ2-1; 8 nucleotides match TRBD1. This sequence was found in a man aged 25-45 years in good health. This CDR3 is CASSRQGAGEQFF. The CDR3 DNA reads as TGTGCCAGCAGCAGGCAGGGGGCCGGTGAGCAGTTCTTC.